A single sample gave rise to the 29 T cell receptor beta chains below, sequenced in a study of shared clonotypes between healthy human individuals. Only in-frame clones appear in the TCRdb table, and some are missing; sequencing was by immunoSEQ multiplex PCR. The sample has about 490,000 clones; approximately 80% are singletons. Sequences were obtained from PBMCs. Receptors originate from a middle-aged woman in good health. Some clones in this sample may be carry-over from other donors' samples.

This chain connects TRBV29-1 to TRBJ2-7, with D possibly being TRBD1 (6 bases). Germline CDR1 SQVTM, CDR2 ANQGSEA. Deletions cut 2 bases from V and 4 bases from J, with 9 bases between. The CDR3 spans 12 residues. The CDR3 spells CSVENRVYEQYF. Written as DNA, the CDR3 is TGCAGCGTTGAAAACAGGGTTTACGAGCAGTACTTC.

The rearrangement links TRBV30 to TRBJ2-7, with D hard to call. Gene TRBJ2-5 matches the end of the DNA better, so the J call may be wrong. This CDR3 is 11 amino acids long. Germline values: CDR1 GTSNPN, CDR2 SVGIG (reference sequence). The CDR3 sequence is CAWTRQETQYF. The CDR3 coding sequence is TGTGCCTGGACAAGACAAGAGACCCAGTACTTC.

Concerning this clone: This is likely an artifact of a read error, given a far larger clone one base away. The chain couples TRBV19 to TRBJ2-3; 7 bases match TRBD2. Germline values: CDR1 LNHDA, CDR2 SQIVND (reference sequence). This CDR3 region has 14 residues. J gave up 8 bases and V 9 bases, and 14 bases lay outside the gene matches. CDR3 protein: CASSPAGAVGTQYF. In DNA, the CDR3 is TGTGCCAGCAGTCCGGCGGGAGCTGTAGGTACGCAGTATTTT.

The V call is TRBV10-2, the J call TRBJ1-1, with 11 bases that match TRBD1. CDR1 and CDR2 (germline): WSHSY, SAAADI. V was clipped by 6 bases and J by 0 bases; unmatched bases: 3. The CDR3 is made up of 15 amino acids. Here the CDR3 DNA reads TGCGCCAGCAGGGACAGGGGGCCTATGAACACTGAAGCTTTCTTT. Translated, it gives CASRDRGPMNTEAFF.

The chain is built from TRBV7-9 and TRBJ2-5; TRBD2 matches at 8 bases. After removal of 5 bases from V and 2 bases from J, the junction contained 7 bases not matched to a gene. Germline V CDR1 and CDR2: SEHNR, FQNEAQ (reference sequence). This CDR3 is built from 15 residues. The CDR3 loop reads CASSPGGIRQETQYF. Here the CDR3 DNA reads TGTGCCAGCAGCCCGGGAGGGATCCGGCAAGAGACCCAGTACTTC.

This chain links TRBV6-1 with TRBJ1-2; the D gene is possibly TRBD1 (6 bases). This CDR3 is built from 14 residues. V lost 3 bases and J lost 3, with 11 bases in between. The germline CDR1 and CDR2 sequences are MNHNS and SASEGT. CDR3 loop: CASSEQGFDYGYTF. In DNA form, the CDR3 reads TGTGCCAGCAGTGAGCAGGGGTTCGACTATGGCTACACCTTC.

The chain has TRBV9 and TRBJ2-7; the match to TRBD1 covers 8 bases. This CDR3 contains 16 residues. The germline V gene has CDR1 SGDLS and CDR2 YYNGEE. After removal of 0 bases from V and 7 bases from J, the junction contained 12 bases not matched to a gene. CDR3: CASSVGPGQASDEQYF. The CDR3 DNA reads TGTGCCAGCAGCGTAGGTCCGGGACAGGCATCTGATGAGCAGTACTTC.

The chain uses TRBV5-1 and TRBJ2-7, with TRBD1 matching over 10 bases. The length of the CDR3 is 15 residues. The germline V gene has CDR1 SGHRS and CDR2 YFSETQ. Trimming cost V 7 bases and J 5 bases; bases outside gene matches: 12. Here the CDR3 reads CASGYPDRGFHEQYF. CDR3 nucleotide sequence: TGCGCCAGCGGATACCCGGACAGGGGGTTTCACGAGCAGTACTTC.

This clone was seen more than once but under ten times. The chain carries TRBV6-5 and TRBJ2-3; 8 positions match TRBD2. The germline V gene has CDR1 MNHEY and CDR2 SVGAGI. This CDR3 is 15 amino acids long. Germline trimming cut 4 bases from V and 3 bases from J; bases unmatched to any gene: 6. The CDR3 bases are TGTGCCAGCAGTTCCAGCGGGAGTAGTACAGATACGCAGTATTTT. Its protein product is CASSSSGSSTDTQYF.

V is TRBV7-8 and J is TRBJ2-7; perhaps TRBD1 as D (8 bases). The CDR3 loop spans 13 amino acids. The germline V gene has CDR1 SGHVS and CDR2 FQNEAQ. V was shortened by 5 bases and J by 4 bases, with 12 bases between the two germline ends. The CDR3 DNA sequence: TGTGCCAGCAGCAACAGGGGGGGGTACGAGCAGTACTTC. Its translation is CASSNRGGYEQYF.

This sequence joins TRBV29-1 and TRBJ1-4; 7 bases are a match to TRBD1. The length of the CDR3 is 13 residues. In germline, CDR1 is SQVTM, CDR2 ANQGSEA. J lost 7 bases, V lost 7 bases, and 9 bases had no gene match. The DNA of the CDR3 is TGCAGCGCCAGACAGGGTGGAAGTGAAAAACTGTTTTTT. Its translation is CSARQGGSEKLFF.

CDR3 loop: CASSERTSGDTQYF. CDR3 coding DNA: TGTGCCAGCAGTGAACGGACTAGCGGGGATACGCAGTATTTT. The V gene is TRBV6-1, the J gene TRBJ2-3; 11 bases are a match to TRBD2. The CDR3 spans 14 residues. The V gene's germline CDR1 is MNHNS and CDR2 SASEGT. V lost 2 bases, J lost 6 bases, and 1 base stayed unmatched.

This chain joins TRBV29-1 and TRBJ2-5, with D unresolved. This CDR3 spans 10 amino acids. V was shortened by 7 bases and J by 3 bases, with 6 bases between the two germline ends. Germline V gene data show CDR1 as SQVTM and CDR2 as ANQGSEA. DNA for the CDR3: TGCAGCGCCACAGAAGAGACCCAGTACTTC. It is translated as CSATEETQYF.

This clone was found a few times. J is TRBJ1-1 and V is TRBV6-1; TRBD1 is a possible D gene (5 bases). Trimming left V 2 bases short and J 3 bases short, with 7 bases between. The length of the CDR3 is 13 residues. CDR1 is MNHNS, CDR2 SASEGT, per germline. CDR3 sequence reads: CASSEQGYTEAFF. The CDR3 nucleotides are TGTGCCAGCAGTGAACAGGGATACACTGAAGCTTTCTTT.

The chain is built from TRBV20-1 and TRBJ2-1, with 7 positions matching TRBD2. The V gene's germline CDR1 is DFQATT and CDR2 SNEGSKA (reference sequence). There are 11 residues in the CDR3. V lost 6 bases and J lost 9; bases outside the gene matches: 5. CDR3 sequence (DNA): TGCAGTGCCCCGGGGGGTGGTGAGCAGTTCTTC. Translated, it gives CSAPGGGEQFF.

This clone was seen once. The rearrangement uses TRBV21-1 and TRBJ1-5; the DNA was not compared with TRBD1, the D call given in the table. TRBV21-1 is marked as a pseudogene. The CDR3 consists of 15 residues. The CDR3 nucleotides are TGTGCCAGCAGCAAACGCAAGACAGAAGATCAGCCCCAGCATTTT. The encoded protein is CASSKRKTEDQPQHF.

V and J are TRBV5-1 and TRBJ2-7; D is tentatively TRBD1 or TRBD2 (6 bases each). V was trimmed by 6 bases and J by 2 bases, leaving 21 bases between them. The length of the CDR3 is 16 residues. CDR1 SGHRS and CDR2 YFSETQ come from the germline V gene. The CDR3 DNA follows: TGCGCCAGCAACGTTTCTCCTGGGGGGCCGGCCTACGAGCAGTACTTC. The encoded protein is CASNVSPGGPAYEQYF.

This clone was found once. V is TRBV6-6 and J is TRBJ2-2; unclear D gene. Trimming stripped 10 bases from V and 6 bases from J, with 24 bases between. From germline, CDR1 is MNHNY and CDR2 SVGAGI (reference sequence). The CDR3 is made up of 16 amino acids. The CDR3 loop is CATSQSGLDSAGELFF. The CDR3 DNA reads as TGTGCCACCTCCCAATCCGGGCTAGACTCCGCCGGGGAGCTGTTTTTT.

This clone was counted a few times. This rearrangement joins TRBV7-8 to TRBJ2-3, with D maybe TRBD2 (6 bases). In germline, CDR1 is SGHVS, CDR2 FQNEAQ. This CDR3 has 14 amino acids. Trimming stripped 1 base from V and 6 bases from J, with 11 bases between. The CDR3 is CASSLVGSGDTQYF. CDR3 nucleotides: TGTGCCAGCAGCTTAGTGGGTAGCGGCGATACGCAGTATTTT.

Notes on this clone: Other DNA sequences of this sample code for an identical CDR3. This sequence joins TRBV19 and TRBJ1-1; 12 bases are a match to TRBD1. Germline V gives CDR1 LNHDA, CDR2 SQIVND (reference sequence). This CDR3 has 13 residues. Trimming took 6 bases from V and 11 from J; bases not matched to a gene: 7. The CDR3 loop reads CASSPGQGATAFF. The CDR3 nucleotides read TGTGCCAGTAGCCCGGGACAGGGGGCGACGGCTTTCTTT.

The V call is TRBV6-6, the J call TRBJ2-1, with 8 bases fitting TRBD2. The CDR3 is made up of 13 amino acids. Trimming took 5 bases from V and 8 from J; bases not matched to a gene: 5. Germline CDR1 MNHNY, CDR2 SVGAGI (reference sequence). The CDR3, as DNA: TGTGCCAGCAGTATCGGGAGGGCCGATGAGCAGTTCTTC. Protein sequence: CASSIGRADEQFF.

The V gene is TRBV7-2, the J gene TRBJ2-7; D is perhaps TRBD2 (7 bases). The V and J ends lost 5 bases and 4 bases respectively, with 24 bases between them. Germline V lookup: CDR1 SGHTA, CDR2 FQGNSA. The CDR3 spans 17 residues. CDR3 in amino acids: CASSKRGTGTKVYEQYF. The DNA for the CDR3 is TGTGCCAGCAGCAAAAGGGGGACCGGGACTAAAGTTTACGAGCAGTACTTC. The full variable domain, its missing parts supplied by reference TRBV7-2 and TRBJ2-7, is GAGVSQSPSNKVTEKGKDVELRCDPISGHTALYWYRQSLGQGLEFLIYFQGNSAPDKSGLPSDRFSAERTGGSVSTLTIQRTQQEDSAVYLCASSKRGTGTKVYEQYFGPGTRLTVT.

This clone was observed once. The chain carries TRBV7-9 and TRBJ1-5; 8 bases fit TRBD1. The trim removed 3 bases at V and 7 bases at J, leaving 11 bases unmatched. The CDR3 sequence is 16 residues long. Germline-derived CDR1 and CDR2 are SEHNR and FQNEAQ (reference sequence). CDR3 sequence reads: CASSLWTGYDGQPQHF. Written as DNA, the CDR3 is TGTGCCAGCAGCTTGTGGACAGGGTATGACGGGCAGCCCCAGCATTTT.

V gene TRBV14 combines with J gene TRBJ1-2; TRBD1 matches at 8 bases. Per the germline V gene, CDR1 is SGHDN and CDR2 is FVKESK. Trimming at V came to 3 bases and at J to 7 bases, leaving 16 bases not matched to a gene. The CDR3 is 17 amino acids. The CDR3 reads CASSHLFRGQGLRGYTF. The DNA for the CDR3 is TGTGCCAGCAGCCACCTGTTTCGTGGACAGGGCCTCCGTGGCTACACCTTC.

The chain recombines TRBV2 with TRBJ1-1; possible D gene TRBD1, 6 bases. V lost 4 bases and J lost 5, with 14 bases in between. Germline loops: CDR1 SNHLY, CDR2 FYNNEI. The CDR3 covers 14 residues. CDR3 sequence reads: CASSGPGVETEAFF. CDR3 sequence (DNA): TGTGCCAGCAGTGGGCCAGGGGTCGAGACTGAAGCTTTCTTT. Filled out from reference TRBV2 and TRBJ1-1, the complete variable domain reads EPEVTQTPSHQVTQMGQEVILRCVPISNHLYFYWYRQILGQKVEFLVSFYNNEISEKSEIFDDQFSVERPDGSNFTLKIRSTKLEDSAMYFCASSGPGVETEAFFGQGTRLTVV.

The rearrangement links TRBV6-5 to TRBJ1-2, with unresolved D. V dropped 6 bases and J dropped 7 bases, with 15 bases sitting between them. Per the germline V gene, CDR1 is MNHEY and CDR2 is SVGAGI. This CDR3 contains 13 residues. The CDR3 DNA sequence: TGTGCCAGCAGCCGTACCGCGGGGAGTGGCTACACCTTC. Its translation: CASSRTAGSGYTF.

This clone has just a few counts. Other DNA sequences in the same sample also yield this CDR3. The chain has TRBV18 and TRBJ1-1, with D maybe TRBD1 (6 bases). The ends were cut back, 3 bases at V and 4 bases at J, with 12 bases in the middle. Germline values: CDR1 KGHSH, CDR2 LQKENI. This CDR3 is 14 amino acids long. This CDR3 reads CASSPLTGITEAFF. The CDR3 DNA follows: TGTGCCAGCTCACCCCTTACAGGGATCACTGAAGCTTTCTTT. The complete variable domain, with remaining parts taken from reference TRBV18 and TRBJ1-1, reads NAGVMQNPRHLVRRRGQEARLRCSPMKGHSHVYWYRQLPEEGLKFMVYLQKENIIDESGMPKERFSAEFPKEGPSILRIQQVVRGDSAAYFCASSPLTGITEAFFGQGTRLTVV.

The chain's CDR3 is CASSLLDRDSYEQYF. The CDR3 DNA sequence: TGTGCCAGCAGCTTGTTGGACCGGGACAGCTACGAGCAGTACTTC. The chain combines TRBV5-8 with TRBJ2-7; 7 bases agree with TRBD1. Trimming at V came to 1 base and at J to 3 bases, leaving 7 bases not matched to a gene. The CDR3 runs to 15 residues. Per the germline V gene, CDR1 is SGHTS and CDR2 is YDEGEE.

This clone was detected once. V and J are TRBV9 and TRBJ2-3; D is ambiguous. CDR1 is SGDLS, CDR2 YYNGEE, per germline. The CDR3 totals 13 residues. Trimming took 2 bases from V and 2 from J, leaving 6 bases between them. This CDR3 is CASSVGYTDTQYF. The CDR3 DNA sequence: TGTGCCAGCAGCGTTGGCTACACAGATACGCAGTATTTT.